The 4 T cell receptor beta chains given below trace back to one sample, sequenced in a study of technical replicates of blood from several donors. Assay used: immunoSEQ multiplex PCR; TCRdb lists only in-frame clones, some missing. The sample has tens of thousands of clones, roughly 90% seen once. The sequenced material came from PBMCs. The receptors shown here come from a human donor in good health. Some clones in this sample may be carry-over from other donors' samples.

The chain carries TRBV7-9 and TRBJ2-4; 8 nucleotides line up with TRBD1. The trim removed 5 bases at V and 3 bases at J, leaving 3 bases unmatched. This CDR3 is 14 amino acids long. Germline assignment: CDR1 SEHNR and CDR2 FQNEAQ (reference sequence). The CDR3 spells CASSPDRDKNIQYF. In DNA, the CDR3 is TGTGCCAGCAGCCCGGACAGGGACAAAAACATTCAGTACTTC.

This chain connects TRBV11-2 to TRBJ2-3; TRBD2 matches 8 bases. The V segment lost 6 bases and the J segment 4 bases; nucleotides outside the gene matches: 9. The CDR3 has 15 residues. Germline V gives CDR1 SGHAT, CDR2 FQNNGV. DNA for the CDR3: TGTGCCAGCAGACCGGCCGGACTAGCATCAGATACGCAGTATTTT. Protein sequence: CASRPAGLASDTQYF. The entire variable domain, with the rest obtained from reference TRBV11-2 and TRBJ2-3, is as follows: EAGVAQSPRYKIIEKRQSVAFWCNPISGHATLYWYQQILGQGPKLLIQFQNNGVVDDSQLPKDRFSAERLKGVDSTLKIQPAKLEDSAVYLCASRPAGLASDTQYFGPGTRLTVL.

The V gene is TRBV30, the J gene TRBJ1-5; unclear D gene. Trimming shortened V by 0 bases and J by 3 bases, and 12 bases separated the two germline ends. CDR1 and CDR2 from the germline V gene are GTSNPN and SVGIG (reference sequence). This CDR3 region has 15 residues. This CDR3 is CAWSVNHANNQPQHF. DNA of the CDR3: TGTGCCTGGAGTGTAAACCACGCGAACAATCAGCCCCAGCATTTT.

This clone was detected only once. V gene TRBV7-2 combines with J gene TRBJ2-2; D might be TRBD1 (5 bases). Germline CDR1 reads SGHTA; CDR2 reads FQGNSA. The CDR3 extends over 14 amino acids. Trimming removed 5 bases at V and 5 bases at J, with 12 bases between. CDR3 sequence (DNA): TGTGCCAGCAGCGGCAGGGTTAATACCGGGGAGCTGTTTTTT. Amino acid sequence: CASSGRVNTGELFF.